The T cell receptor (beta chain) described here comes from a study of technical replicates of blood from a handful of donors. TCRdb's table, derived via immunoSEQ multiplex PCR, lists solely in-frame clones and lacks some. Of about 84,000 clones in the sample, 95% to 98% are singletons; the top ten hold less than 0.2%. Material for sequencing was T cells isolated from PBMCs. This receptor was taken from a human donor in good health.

This CDR3 reads CASSPQGAGTDTQYF. The CDR3 DNA sequence: TGCGCCAGCAGCCCACAGGGGGCAGGGACAGATACGCAGTATTTT. The V gene is TRBV5-1, the J gene TRBJ2-3, with 9 bases fitting TRBD1. The CDR3 totals 15 residues. After removal of 4 bases from V and 3 bases from J, the junction contained 6 bases not matched to a gene. Germline CDR1 is SGHRS and CDR2 is YFSETQ.